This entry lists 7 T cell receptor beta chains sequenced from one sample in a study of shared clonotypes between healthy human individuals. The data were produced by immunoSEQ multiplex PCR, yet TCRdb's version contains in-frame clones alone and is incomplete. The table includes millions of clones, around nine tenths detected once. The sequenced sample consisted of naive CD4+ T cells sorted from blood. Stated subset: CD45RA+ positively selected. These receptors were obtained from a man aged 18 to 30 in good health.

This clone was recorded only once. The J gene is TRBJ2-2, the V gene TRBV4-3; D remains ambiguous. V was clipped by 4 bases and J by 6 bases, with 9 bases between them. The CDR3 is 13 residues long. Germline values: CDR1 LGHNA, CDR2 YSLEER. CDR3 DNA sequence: TGCGCCAGCAGCCCCCGGTTTGCCGGGGAGCTGTTTTTT. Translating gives CASSPRFAGELFF.

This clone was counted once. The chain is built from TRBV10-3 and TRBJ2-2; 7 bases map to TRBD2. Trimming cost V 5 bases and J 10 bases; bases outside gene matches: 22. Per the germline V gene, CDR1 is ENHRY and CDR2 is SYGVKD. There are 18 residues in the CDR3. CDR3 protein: CAISLLRLAVAQTEELFF. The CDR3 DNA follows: TGTGCCATCAGTTTACTTCGGCTAGCGGTGGCGCAGACTGAGGAGCTGTTTTTT.

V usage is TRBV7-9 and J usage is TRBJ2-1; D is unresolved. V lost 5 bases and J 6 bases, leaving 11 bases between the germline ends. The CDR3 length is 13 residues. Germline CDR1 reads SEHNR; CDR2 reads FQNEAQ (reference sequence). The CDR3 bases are TGTGCCAGCAGCCTAGGACCGGGCAATGAGCAGTTCTTC. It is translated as CASSLGPGNEQFF.

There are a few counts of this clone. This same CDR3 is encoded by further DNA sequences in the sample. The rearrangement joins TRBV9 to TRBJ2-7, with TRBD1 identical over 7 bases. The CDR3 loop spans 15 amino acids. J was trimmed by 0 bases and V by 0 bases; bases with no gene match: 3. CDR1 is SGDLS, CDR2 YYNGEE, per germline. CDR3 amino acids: CASSVATGFSYEQYF. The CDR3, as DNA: TGTGCCAGCAGCGTAGCGACAGGGTTCTCCTACGAGCAGTACTTC.

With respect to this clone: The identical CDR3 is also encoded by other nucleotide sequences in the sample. DNA of the CDR3: TGTGCCAGCAGTGAGGGACAGGGAAACACCATATATTTT. Translating it yields CASSEGQGNTIYF. The gene calls are TRBV6-1 and TRBJ1-3; 7 bases agree with TRBD1. J gave up 4 bases and V 3 bases, and 0 bases lay outside the gene matches. This CDR3 has 13 amino acids. Germline loops: CDR1 MNHNS, CDR2 SASEGT.

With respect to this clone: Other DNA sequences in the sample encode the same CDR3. CDR3 sequence reads: CASSTGQTYEQYF. In nucleotides, the CDR3 is TGTGCCAGCTCCACGGGACAGACCTACGAGCAGTACTTC. The rearrangement uses TRBV18 and TRBJ2-7; 7 bases agree with TRBD1. This CDR3 contains 13 residues. Germline CDR1 KGHSH, CDR2 LQKENI. With 6 bases clipped from V and 2 bases from J, the junction kept 4 bases outside the gene matches.

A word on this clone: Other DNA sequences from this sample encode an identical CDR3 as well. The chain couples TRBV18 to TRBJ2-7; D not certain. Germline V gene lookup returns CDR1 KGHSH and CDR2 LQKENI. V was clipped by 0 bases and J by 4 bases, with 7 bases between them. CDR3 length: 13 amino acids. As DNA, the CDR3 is TGTGCCAGCTCACCACCGGCATCATACGAGCAGTACTTC. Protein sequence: CASSPPASYEQYF.